The T cell receptor beta chain described here comes from a study of blood T cells in healthy people across ages. Details on this clonotype: Its specificity is not known.

Together with a sample-barcoded 5' primer, a J-beta primer mix was included in a second PCR lasting about 7 to 11 cycles. TCRdb processed the 5' RACE reads anew with MiXCR; each CDR3 protein has one entry. The table has around 1,500,000 distinct CDR3 sequences, about 40% seen once. Study observations and caveats: Age brought a roughly linear fall in TCR beta diversity measured per million T cells. Any changes in expanded clonotypes were possibly confounded, as donor CMV status remained unknown.

Ranging in age from roughly 6 to 95, the donors were healthy Caucasian individuals from Russia. Samples each yielded at least 5 micrograms of total RNA. The TCR was taken from a woman between 18 and 29 years old in good health. The sequenced sample consisted of blood.

The CDR3 nucleotides read TGTGCCAGCAACTACCAGGGCGGCGGGACGGAGTTCACCGGGGAGCTGTTTTTT. This codes for CASNYQGGGTEFTGELFF. The rearrangement joins TRBV6-2 or TRBV6-3 to TRBJ2-2; D is possibly TRBD2 (6 bases). The CDR3 length is 18 residues. CDR1 MNHEY and CDR2 SVGEGT come from the germline V gene. Trimming stripped 7 bases from V and 4 bases from J, with 25 bases between.